This T cell receptor (beta chain) was retrieved from a study of cytomegalovirus exposure and HLA in healthy donors. The study's findings and limits: Subsequent analysis showed first-cohort TCR clusters tending to co-occur in 120 validation repertoires. The authors listed some 150 TCR beta chains as cytomegalovirus-associated.

Sequenced by immunoSEQ multiplex PCR; TCRdb stores in-frame clones only, minus some. The profile shows almost 65,000 clones, more than 85% of them singletons. This clone was detected only a few times. The antigen remains unidentified. This CDR3 spans 15 amino acids. J gave up 6 bases and V 2 bases, and 7 bases lay outside the gene matches. Germline CDR1 and CDR2: SGHRS and YFSETQ. The origin of this receptor is a young woman in good health and CMV-seronegative. V and J are TRBV5-1 and TRBJ2-2, with TRBD2 identical over 7 bases. The sample was PBMCs. The CDR3 protein is CASSFPSGYAGELFF. CDR3 DNA: TGCGCCAGCAGCTTCCCTAGCGGATATGCCGGGGAGCTGTTTTTT.